The present entry profiles one T cell receptor (beta chain) with its context. The antigen is not known. Libraries were prepared by immunoSEQ multiplex PCR; TCRdb keeps only in-frame clonotypes and omits some of them. The table includes some 30,000 clones, roughly 85% detected once. Regarding time point: cycle 4 day 1 (C4D1), after more than five weeks of nivolumab. Autologous stem cell transplantation was followed by relapse in every patient, and brentuximab vedotin exposure varied. Researchers report purifying CD4+ T cells from thawed PBMCs by magnetic negative selection. This entry belongs to a study of PD-1 blockade in classical Hodgkin lymphoma. Findings and caveats of the study: Newly diagnosed patients reportedly trailed healthy donors in baseline TCR diversity. The baseline diversity of complete responders showed similarity to that of newly diagnosed patients.

This specimen consisted of CD4+ T cells from blood, obtained before the fourth cycle of nivolumab. The receptor was isolated from a human donor with classical Hodgkin lymphoma.

CDR3 sequence reads: CASSPPSRMYGYTF. CDR3 nucleotide sequence: TGTGCCAGCTCACCCCCCAGTCGTATGTATGGCTACACCTTC. V and J are TRBV18 and TRBJ1-2, with unresolved D. The CDR3 has 14 amino acids. Trimming took off 3 bases at V and 5 bases at J, with 13 bases between the two ends. Germline V CDR1 and CDR2: KGHSH, LQKENI.